These T cell receptor beta chains were read from a single sample in a study of T-cell reconstitution after alpha-beta-depleted transplantation in children. TCRdb analysed the PCR reads with MiXCR anew, one entry per CDR3 protein. This sample has fewer than 130,000 distinct CDR3 sequences, with over 9% found just once. Sequencing was performed on PBMCs from the stem cell graft donor, taken from the stem cell graft. These receptors came from a human donor who donated a stem cell graft to a child with acute lymphoblastic leukemia. CDR3s include the opening cysteine and the closing phenylalanine or tryptophan. The D gene is left open where the match is weak. Clone size is shown for a subset of rows, as once, few, many or a class of expanded clone.

J gene	CDR3 length	V gene	clone size	D gene	CDR3 protein	CDR3 DNA
TRBJ2-7	18	TRBV11-2	many	TRBD2	CASSLEERTSGMWYEQYF	TGTGCCAGCAGCTTAGAAGAGCGGACTAGCGGGATGTGGTACGAGCAGTACTTC
TRBJ1-2	13	TRBV15	NA	NA	CATSRVHDYGYTF	TGTGCCACCAGCAGAGTTCATGACTATGGCTACACCTTC
TRBJ2-3	17	TRBV9	many	NA	CASSEGGGDISADTQYF	TGTGCCAGCAGCGAAGGAGGGGGGGACATTTCGGCAGATACGCAGTATTTT
TRBJ2-2	15	TRBV6-5	many	NA	CASLMAGASAGELFF	TGTGCCAGCCTTATGGCGGGGGCTTCCGCCGGGGAGCTGTTTTTT
TRBJ2-7	14	TRBV12-3/TRBV12-4	many	TRBD1	CASSPGTVTYEQYF	TGTGCCAGCAGTCCCGGGACAGTGACCTACGAGCAGTACTTC
TRBJ2-7	14	TRBV5-1	many	NA	CASSTVGRRYEQYF	TGCGCCAGCAGCACGGTGGGCAGACGCTACGAGCAGTACTTC
TRBJ1-5	15	TRBV6-5	many	TRBD1	CASSPRDRGPGPQHF	TGTGCCAGCAGTCCCCGGGACAGGGGCCCAGGGCCCCAGCATTTT
TRBJ1-2	16	TRBV7-2	NA	TRBD1	CASSLVRQGAGYGYTF	TGTGCCAGCAGCTTAGTTCGGCAGGGGGCGGGTTATGGCTACACCTTC
TRBJ2-3	15	TRBV27	many	NA	CASSSSLERTDTQYF	TGTGCCAGCAGTTCCTCCCTAGAGCGCACAGATACGCAGTATTTT
TRBJ1-2	11	TRBV7-2	many	NA	CASRTGYGYTF	TGTGCCAGCCGTACAGGCTATGGCTACACCTTC
TRBJ2-7	14	TRBV5-5	few	NA	CASSLAVGLYEQYF	TGTGCCAGCAGCTTGGCGGTAGGGTTATACGAGCAGTACTTC
TRBJ2-5	11	TRBV6-6	many	NA	CASEYSETQYF	TGTGCCAGCGAATATTCAGAGACCCAGTACTTC
TRBJ1-1	14	TRBV20-1	many	NA	CSASQAGFDTEAFF	TGCAGTGCTAGTCAGGCGGGGTTCGACACTGAAGCTTTCTTT
TRBJ1-1	18	TRBV27	many	TRBD1	CASSSPPGGEVGNTEAFF	TGTGCCAGCAGTTCCCCCCCAGGGGGAGAGGTGGGCAACACTGAAGCTTTCTTT
TRBJ2-5	12	TRBV27	many	NA	CASSLEGGTQYF	TGTGCCAGCAGTTTAGAGGGAGGGACCCAGTACTTC
TRBJ2-7	15	TRBV9	many	TRBD1	CASSAEDRGGYEQYF	TGTGCCAGCAGCGCTGAGGACAGGGGGGGGTACGAGCAGTACTTC
TRBJ2-5	15	TRBV20-1	many	TRBD1	CSASPGTGGKETQYF	TGCAGTGCTAGCCCCGGGACAGGGGGTAAAGAGACCCAGTACTTC
TRBJ1-2	15	TRBV18	many	NA	CASSPPSRANYGYTF	TGTGCCAGCTCACCACCGAGTCGGGCTAACTATGGCTACACCTTC
TRBJ2-7	14	TRBV19	many	NA	CASSVGVRSYEQYF	TGTGCCAGTAGTGTGGGGGTGAGGTCCTACGAGCAGTACTTC
TRBJ1-1	12	TRBV6-1	many	NA	CASSEAGTEAFF	TGTGCCAGCAGTGAAGCAGGCACTGAAGCTTTCTTT
TRBJ2-3	18	TRBV20-1	many	TRBD2	CSAGSPTSGESSTDTQYF	TGCAGTGCTGGATCCCCTACTAGCGGCGAGTCTAGCACAGATACGCAGTATTTT
TRBJ1-1	13	TRBV27	many	NA	CASSFGLNTEAFF	TGTGCCAGCAGTTTTGGTTTGAACACTGAAGCTTTCTTT
TRBJ2-5	13	TRBV6-2/TRBV6-3	many	NA	CASGRDFQETQYF	TGTGCCAGCGGCCGGGACTTCCAAGAGACCCAGTACTTC
TRBJ2-3	16	TRBV4-3	many	TRBD2	CASSHSGIRGSDTQYF	TGCGCCAGCAGCCACAGCGGGATAAGAGGGTCAGATACGCAGTATTTT
TRBJ2-7	14	TRBV5-8	many	TRBD2	CASSFGGADYEQYF	TGTGCCAGCAGCTTCGGGGGGGCAGACTACGAGCAGTACTTC
TRBJ1-6	14	TRBV30	many	NA	CAWSLDQGASPLHF	TGTGCCTGGAGCCTCGACCAGGGAGCATCACCCCTCCACTTT
TRBJ1-2	17	TRBV6-5	many	NA	CASSYDRKAESPYGYTF	TGTGCCAGCAGTTACGACCGTAAAGCCGAAAGCCCGTATGGCTACACCTTC